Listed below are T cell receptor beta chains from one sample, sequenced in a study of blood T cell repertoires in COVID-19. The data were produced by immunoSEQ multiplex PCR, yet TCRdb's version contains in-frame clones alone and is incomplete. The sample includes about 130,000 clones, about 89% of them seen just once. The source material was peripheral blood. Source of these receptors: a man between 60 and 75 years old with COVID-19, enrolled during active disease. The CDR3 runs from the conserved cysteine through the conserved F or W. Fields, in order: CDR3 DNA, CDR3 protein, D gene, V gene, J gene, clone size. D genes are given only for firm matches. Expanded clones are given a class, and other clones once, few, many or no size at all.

CDR3nt: TGTGCCAGTAGCTCCGGGACAGCTTCCTACGAGCAGTACTTC; CDR3aa: CASSSGTASYEQYF; d_gene: TRBD1; v_gene: TRBV19; j_gene: TRBJ2-7; abundance: .
CDR3nt: TGTGCCAGCAGAACACCCGGAGACTCTGGAAACACCATATATTTT; CDR3aa: CASRTPGDSGNTIYF; d_gene: .; v_gene: TRBV28; j_gene: TRBJ1-3; abundance: .
CDR3nt: TGTGCCAGCAGGTTAAGCGGGGGCCAGGCAGATACGCAGTATTTT; CDR3aa: CASRLSGGQADTQYF; d_gene: TRBD2; v_gene: TRBV6-5; j_gene: TRBJ2-3; abundance: .
CDR3nt: TGTGCCAGTAGTATTCGACAGGGCTTGAACACTGAAGCTTTCTTT; CDR3aa: CASSIRQGLNTEAFF; d_gene: TRBD1; v_gene: TRBV19; j_gene: TRBJ1-1; abundance: .
CDR3nt: TGTGCCAGCAGGGTCCGGGCGGGGGCCTACAATGAGCAGTTCTTC; CDR3aa: CASRVRAGAYNEQFF; d_gene: TRBD2; v_gene: TRBV11-1; j_gene: TRBJ2-1; abundance: .
CDR3nt: TGTGCCAGCAGCCAAGTCCAAATCGCGGGGAATGAGCAGTTCTTC; CDR3aa: CASSQVQIAGNEQFF; d_gene: .; v_gene: TRBV14; j_gene: TRBJ2-1; abundance: .
CDR3nt: TGTGCCAGCAGTGGGGGACTAGCGGTCTCTCCTTACAATGAGCAGTTCTTC; CDR3aa: CASSGGLAVSPYNEQFF; d_gene: TRBD2; v_gene: TRBV6-2/TRBV6-3; j_gene: TRBJ2-1; abundance: once
CDR3nt: TGTGCTAGCAGCCAACTAGCGGGCACAGATACGCAGTATTTT; CDR3aa: CASSQLAGTDTQYF; d_gene: TRBD2; v_gene: TRBV7-7; j_gene: TRBJ2-3; abundance: .
CDR3nt: TGTGCCAGCAGTTACACGACCAGCGCCAGCAATCAGCCCCAGCATTTT; CDR3aa: CASSYTTSASNQPQHF; d_gene: .; v_gene: TRBV7-2; j_gene: TRBJ1-5; abundance: .
CDR3nt: TGTGCCAGCAGCTTAGCTCCCGACAGTGGTACGCAGTATTTT; CDR3aa: CASSLAPDSGTQYF; d_gene: .; v_gene: TRBV7-3; j_gene: TRBJ2-3; abundance: .
CDR3nt: TGTGCCAGCAGTGATCCTAGCGGGGGTCGCACAGATACGCAGTATTTT; CDR3aa: CASSDPSGGRTDTQYF; d_gene: TRBD2; v_gene: TRBV6-2/TRBV6-3; j_gene: TRBJ2-3; abundance: once
CDR3nt: TGTGCCAGCAGCCACTTAGGAGCCGGAAACACCATATATTTT; CDR3aa: CASSHLGAGNTIYF; d_gene: .; v_gene: TRBV3-1/TRBV3-2; j_gene: TRBJ1-3; abundance: .
CDR3nt: TGCAGCGTTAGGACAGGCTATGGCTACACCTTC; CDR3aa: CSVRTGYGYTF; d_gene: TRBD1; v_gene: TRBV29-1; j_gene: TRBJ1-2; abundance: .
CDR3nt: TGTGCCAGCAGCTTAGCGCGGGTCTCCTCCGCTTTCTTT; CDR3aa: CASSLARVSSAFF; d_gene: .; v_gene: TRBV7-2; j_gene: TRBJ1-1; abundance: .
CDR3nt: TGTGCCATCAGTGAGTCTGGGGGCAGGGTGAATGAAAAACTGTTTTTT; CDR3aa: CAISESGGRVNEKLFF; d_gene: .; v_gene: TRBV10-3; j_gene: TRBJ1-4; abundance: once
CDR3nt: TGTGCCAGTAGTAGGGACAGGGGGCAAAACTATGGCTACACCTTC; CDR3aa: CASSRDRGQNYGYTF; d_gene: TRBD1; v_gene: TRBV19; j_gene: TRBJ1-2; abundance: .
CDR3nt: TGTGCCAGTAGTATGGGGGCTGGACAGGGGAACTATGGCTACACCTTC; CDR3aa: CASSMGAGQGNYGYTF; d_gene: TRBD1; v_gene: TRBV19; j_gene: TRBJ1-2; abundance: .
CDR3nt: TGTGCCAGCAGCCGTAACAGGGAGAGAGGAAACACCATATATTTT; CDR3aa: CASSRNRERGNTIYF; d_gene: .; v_gene: TRBV9; j_gene: TRBJ1-3; abundance: .
CDR3nt: TGTGCCAGCAGCCGACAAGAACCGGGCAATGAGCAGTTCTTC; CDR3aa: CASSRQEPGNEQFF; d_gene: .; v_gene: TRBV7-8; j_gene: TRBJ2-1; abundance: .
CDR3nt: TGTGCCAGCAGTGATACTAGCGGGGGCTCCTACGAGCAGTACTTC; CDR3aa: CASSDTSGGSYEQYF; d_gene: TRBD2; v_gene: TRBV6-2/TRBV6-3; j_gene: TRBJ2-7; abundance: .
CDR3nt: TGTGCCAGCAGTTACCAGACAGGGGTCGGCAATCAGCCCCAGCATTTT; CDR3aa: CASSYQTGVGNQPQHF; d_gene: TRBD1; v_gene: TRBV6-2/TRBV6-3; j_gene: TRBJ1-5; abundance: .
CDR3nt: TGTGCCAGCAGCTTAGGGGGAGGGAGTCAGCCCCAGCATTTT; CDR3aa: CASSLGGGSQPQHF; d_gene: .; v_gene: TRBV7-8; j_gene: TRBJ1-5; abundance: few
CDR3nt: TGCAGCGTTGTTGGGCAGGGCCCGGCGGATGAGCAGTTCTTC; CDR3aa: CSVVGQGPADEQFF; d_gene: .; v_gene: TRBV29-1; j_gene: TRBJ2-1; abundance: .
CDR3nt: TGTGCCAGCAGCTCGCGACAGGGTACCGGGGAGCTGTTTTTT; CDR3aa: CASSSRQGTGELFF; d_gene: TRBD1; v_gene: TRBV7-2; j_gene: TRBJ2-2; abundance: once
CDR3nt: TGCGCCAGCAGCTTGGCGGCTAGCGGGGCTATTAATGAGCAGTTCTTC; CDR3aa: CASSLAASGAINEQFF; d_gene: TRBD2; v_gene: TRBV5-1; j_gene: TRBJ2-1; abundance: .
CDR3nt: TGTGCCAGCAGCTTAGCTGGACAGGGGGGAAACACTGAAGCTTTCTTT; CDR3aa: CASSLAGQGGNTEAFF; d_gene: TRBD1; v_gene: TRBV7-6; j_gene: TRBJ1-1; abundance: .
CDR3nt: TGTGCCAGCAGCCCCGTGAGGGATTCAGATTCACCCCTCCACTTT; CDR3aa: CASSPVRDSDSPLHF; d_gene: .; v_gene: TRBV9; j_gene: TRBJ1-6; abundance: few
CDR3nt: TGCGCCAGCAGCCAAGATCAACAGGGGATGATGGAGACCCAGTACTTC; CDR3aa: CASSQDQQGMMETQYF; d_gene: TRBD1; v_gene: TRBV4-1; j_gene: TRBJ2-5; abundance: .
CDR3nt: TGTGCCAGCAGCTTAAGTAGGACAGGGATGGGGCCCAATGAGCAGTTCTTC; CDR3aa: CASSLSRTGMGPNEQFF; d_gene: TRBD1; v_gene: TRBV7-3; j_gene: TRBJ2-1; abundance: .
CDR3nt: TGTGCCAGCAGTCTCGGACAGGTCGTTGCTTTCTTT; CDR3aa: CASSLGQVVAFF; d_gene: TRBD1; v_gene: TRBV12-3/TRBV12-4; j_gene: TRBJ1-1; abundance: .